The next 8 T cell receptor beta chains were all read from a single sample in a study of T cell responses to AZD1222 COVID-19 vaccine. The method was immunoSEQ multiplex PCR; TCRdb's version includes in-frame clones alone and lacks a portion of them. This table has roughly 160,000 clones, around 95% appearing once. Sequencing used peripheral blood, obtained on day 0 of AZD1222 vaccination. The receptors come from an adult in good health.

The genes are TRBV18 and TRBJ1-5; 11 bases line up with TRBD1. CDR3 length: 14 amino acids. The germline V gene encodes CDR1 KGHSH and CDR2 LQKENI. V gave up 3 bases and J gave up 6 bases; unmatched junction bases: 1. The CDR3, as DNA: TGTGCCAGCTCACCCGGGACAGGGGGTCAGCCCCAGCATTTT. Translation gives CASSPGTGGQPQHF. The variable domain in full, with the rest retrieved from reference TRBV18 and TRBJ1-5, is NAGVMQNPRHLVRRRGQEARLRCSPMKGHSHVYWYRQLPEEGLKFMVYLQKENIIDESGMPKERFSAEFPKEGPSILRIQQVVRGDSAAYFCASSPGTGGQPQHFGDGTRLSIL.

This clone was detected only once. The CDR3 sequence is CASRFDTRNTEAFF. CDR3 DNA: TGCGCCAGCAGGTTTGACACCCGGAACACTGAAGCTTTCTTT. This sequence joins TRBV5-1 and TRBJ1-1; D is ambiguous. The ends were cut back, 5 bases at V and 1 base at J, with 12 bases in the middle. The CDR3 extends over 14 amino acids. Germline assignment: CDR1 SGHRS and CDR2 YFSETQ.

The chain is built from TRBV7-9 and TRBJ1-4; possibly TRBD1 for D (5 bases). CDR1 is SEHNR, CDR2 FQNEAQ, per germline (reference sequence). V was clipped by 2 bases and J by 6 bases, with 10 bases between them. This CDR3 contains 14 residues. The CDR3 protein is CASSLRDVDEKLFF. CDR3 nucleotides: TGTGCCAGCAGCTTAAGGGACGTGGATGAAAAACTGTTTTTT. Drawing the rest from reference TRBV7-9 and TRBJ1-4, the complete variable domain is DTGVSQNPRHKITKRGQNVTFRCDPISEHNRLYWYRQTLGQGPEFLTYFQNEAQLEKSRLLSDRFSAERPKGSFSTLEIQRTEQGDSAMYLCASSLRDVDEKLFFGSGTQLSVL.

The V and J genes are TRBV12-5 and TRBJ1-5, with 10 positions matching TRBD1. The CDR3 loop spans 12 amino acids. Looked up from germline, CDR1 is LGHNT and CDR2 is FRNRAP. V shed 5 bases and J 10 bases; nucleotides not matched to a gene: 2. CDR3 loop: CASGGTGDPQHF. The CDR3, as DNA: TGTGCTAGTGGTGGGACAGGGGACCCCCAGCATTTT.

The V and J genes are TRBV5-1 and TRBJ1-5; D is unclear. Trimming removed 0 bases from V and 6 bases from J, with 7 bases in between. CDR3 length equals 13 residues. CDR1 and CDR2 (germline): SGHRS, YFSETQ. The CDR3 bases are TGCGCCAGCAGCTTGGCCCCGACTCAGCCCCAGCATTTT. Protein sequence: CASSLAPTQPQHF.

The chain has TRBV19 and TRBJ2-3; D is tentatively TRBD1 or TRBD2 (5 bases each). V lost 3 bases and J lost 4, with 5 bases in between. The germline CDR1 and CDR2 sequences are LNHDA and SQIVND (reference sequence). The CDR3 consists of 12 residues. CDR3: CASSMGADTQYF. The CDR3 DNA sequence: TGTGCCAGTAGTATGGGGGCAGATACGCAGTATTTT. Looking up the rest from reference TRBV19 and TRBJ2-3 gives the full variable domain: DGGITQSPKYLFRKEGQNVTLSCEQNLNHDAMYWYRQDPGQGLRLIYYSQIVNDFQKGDIAEGYSVSREKKESFPLTVTSAQKNPTAFYLCASSMGADTQYFGPGTRLTVL.

This chain links TRBV13 with TRBJ2-3; unclear D gene. Deletions cut 1 base from V and 4 bases from J, with 3 bases between. The CDR3 is 12 amino acids. Germline CDR1 PRHDT, CDR2 FYEKMQ (reference sequence). CDR3: CASSLEADTQYF. DNA of the CDR3: TGTGCCAGCAGCTTAGAGGCAGATACGCAGTATTTT.

V is TRBV7-9 and J is TRBJ2-7, with D tentatively TRBD2 (6 bases). This CDR3 has 12 residues. The V gene's germline CDR1 is SEHNR and CDR2 FQNEAQ (reference sequence). Trimming removed 5 bases from V and 7 bases from J, with 12 bases in between. The CDR3, as DNA: TGTGCCAGCAGCCCAGTGAGCGGGGAGCAGTACTTC. Encoded protein: CASSPVSGEQYF.